The 2 T cell receptor beta chains reported below all come from one sample, sequenced in a study of PD-L1 blockade in urothelial cancer. TCRdb's table, derived via immunoSEQ multiplex PCR, lists solely in-frame clones and lacks some. Here the sample spans 25,000 to 40,000 clones, 84% being singletons. The sequences come from PBMCs, collected around atezolizumab (anti-PD-L1) treatment. Receptors originate from a man aged 60 to 69 with urothelial cancer.

The chain links TRBV19 to TRBJ2-5, with 11 bases that match TRBD2. Germline assignment: CDR1 LNHDA and CDR2 SQIVND (reference sequence). V lost 5 bases and J lost 2; bases outside the gene matches: 7. This CDR3 has 16 amino acids. CDR3 sequence: CASSSRLAGIQETQYF. DNA of the CDR3: TGTGCCAGTAGTTCTCGACTAGCGGGGATTCAAGAGACCCAGTACTTC.

This sequence joins TRBV30 and TRBJ1-4; 8 bases match TRBD1. The CDR3 runs 13 residues. V lost 4 bases to trimming and J lost 7 bases; unmatched junction nucleotides: 5. Germline V gene data show CDR1 as GTSNPN and CDR2 as SVGIG (reference sequence). DNA for the CDR3: TGTGCCTGGAAAGACAGGGGTAGTGAAAAACTGTTTTTT. Translation: CAWKDRGSEKLFF.